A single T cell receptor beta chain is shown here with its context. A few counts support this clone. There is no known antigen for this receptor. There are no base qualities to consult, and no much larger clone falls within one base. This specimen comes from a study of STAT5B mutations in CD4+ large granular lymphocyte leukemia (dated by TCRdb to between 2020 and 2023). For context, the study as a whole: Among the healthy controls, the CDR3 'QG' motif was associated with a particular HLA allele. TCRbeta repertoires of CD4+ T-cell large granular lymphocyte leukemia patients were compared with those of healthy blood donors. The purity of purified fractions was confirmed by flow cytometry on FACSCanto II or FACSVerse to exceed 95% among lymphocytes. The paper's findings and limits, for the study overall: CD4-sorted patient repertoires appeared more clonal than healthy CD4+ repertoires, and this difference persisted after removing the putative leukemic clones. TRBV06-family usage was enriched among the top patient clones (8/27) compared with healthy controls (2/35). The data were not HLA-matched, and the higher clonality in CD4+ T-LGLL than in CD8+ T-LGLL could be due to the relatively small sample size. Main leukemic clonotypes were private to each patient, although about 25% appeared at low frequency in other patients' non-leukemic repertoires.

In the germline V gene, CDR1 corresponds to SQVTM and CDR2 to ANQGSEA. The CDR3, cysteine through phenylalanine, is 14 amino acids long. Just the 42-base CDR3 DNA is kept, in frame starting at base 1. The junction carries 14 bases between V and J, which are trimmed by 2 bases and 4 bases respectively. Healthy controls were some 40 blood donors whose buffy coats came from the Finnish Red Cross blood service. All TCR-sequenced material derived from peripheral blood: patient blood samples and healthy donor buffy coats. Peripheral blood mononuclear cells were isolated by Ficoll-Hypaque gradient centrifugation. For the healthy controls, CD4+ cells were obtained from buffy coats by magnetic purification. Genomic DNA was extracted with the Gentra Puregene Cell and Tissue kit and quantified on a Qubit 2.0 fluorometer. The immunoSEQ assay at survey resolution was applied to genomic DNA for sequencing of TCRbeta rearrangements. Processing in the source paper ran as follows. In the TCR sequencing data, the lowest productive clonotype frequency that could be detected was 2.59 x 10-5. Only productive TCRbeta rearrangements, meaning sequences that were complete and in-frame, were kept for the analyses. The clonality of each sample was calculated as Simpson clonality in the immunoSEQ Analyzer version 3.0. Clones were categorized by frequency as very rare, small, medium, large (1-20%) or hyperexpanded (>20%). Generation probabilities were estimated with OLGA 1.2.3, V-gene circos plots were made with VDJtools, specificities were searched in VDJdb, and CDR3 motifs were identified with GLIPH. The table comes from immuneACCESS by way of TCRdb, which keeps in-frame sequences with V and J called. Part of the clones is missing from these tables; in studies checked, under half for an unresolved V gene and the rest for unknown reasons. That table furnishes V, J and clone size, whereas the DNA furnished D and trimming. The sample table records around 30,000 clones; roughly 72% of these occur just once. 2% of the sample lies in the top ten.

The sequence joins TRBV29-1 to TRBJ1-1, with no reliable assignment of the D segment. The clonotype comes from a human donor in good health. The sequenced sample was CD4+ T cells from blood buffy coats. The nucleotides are TGCAGCGTTGAAACCGCGGGGTGGGGCACTGAAGCTTTCTTT. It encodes CSVETAGWGTEAFF.